These T cell receptor beta chains were read from a single sample in a study of identical twins. TCRdb itself ran the 5' RACE reads through MiXCR, one entry per CDR3 protein. The repertoire holds about 390,000 distinct CDR3 sequences, with roughly 9% as singletons. Sample: naive T cells sorted from blood. The receptors originated from a woman in her forties or fifties in good health. Each CDR3 is given with its conserved first and last residue.

cdr3_aa	j_call	v_call
CASSSTIYNEQFF	TRBJ2-1	TRBV5-4
CSAGGGDSGANVLTF	TRBJ2-6	TRBV29-1
CSASSGAQETQYF	TRBJ2-5	TRBV20-1
CASSFDRSPGELFF	TRBJ2-2	TRBV5-1
CASSGRNRNYGYTF	TRBJ1-2	TRBV2
CASSWASGRNEQFF	TRBJ2-1	TRBV12-3/TRBV12-4
CATSSPLVNEQFF	TRBJ2-1	TRBV15
CASSRTLWDTDTQYF	TRBJ2-3	TRBV18
CASSSYRGGSTDTQYF	TRBJ2-3	TRBV5-1
CASRPGQSYNEQFF	TRBJ2-1	TRBV6-5
CASSTSAGGTEQFF	TRBJ2-1	TRBV7-8
CASREITGGGSAQYF	TRBJ2-5	TRBV3-1
CASSLYGSNADTQYF	TRBJ2-3	TRBV7-8
CATSEFGLADNEQFF	TRBJ2-1	TRBV24-1
CASTKGLLRDTQYF	TRBJ2-3	TRBV3-1